The next 11 T cell receptor beta chains were all read from a single sample in a study of response to subunit inactivated influenza vaccine listed by TCRdb under 2018. Libraries came from RT-PCR. TCRdb records Illumina HiSeq 2500 as the sequencer. The public reads were quality trimmed at Q25 with fastp and then assembled into clones with MiXCR by TCRdb, keeping productive beta chains. For every CDR3 protein sequence, its rows merge into one entry that carries the most common genes and DNA. The sample records some 640,000 distinct CDR3 sequences, roughly 13% of which are singletons. The ten largest clones add up to 6% to 7% of the sample. Source: PBMCs from blood, taken roughly 15 days before vaccination. The receptors stem from a man aged 50-60 years who received an inactivated influenza vaccine. Donor details come from another sample of the same person, matched by shared clones.

Notes on this clonotype: With a much larger clone just one base away, this may be a read error. This chain uses TRBV10-3 with TRBJ2-3; D might be TRBD1 or TRBD2, each matching 5 bases. V shed 5 bases and J shed 0 bases, with 9 bases lying between them. In germline, CDR1 is ENHRY, CDR2 SYGVKD. This CDR3 has 14 amino acids. The CDR3 nucleotides are TGTGCCATCAGTCCGGGACGGAGCACAGATACGCAGTATTTT. Translated, it gives CAISPGRSTDTQYF.

This clonotype was picked up many times. The chain has TRBV29-1 and TRBJ1-1; D not certain. Germline V CDR1 and CDR2: SQVTM, ANQGSEA. The CDR3 runs 12 residues. Trimming took 7 bases from V and 4 from J, leaving 13 bases between them. CDR3 sequence reads: CSGGFKGTEAFF. CDR3 DNA sequence: TGCAGCGGAGGGTTTAAGGGCACTGAAGCTTTCTTT.

This clonotype turned up a few times. This sequence joins TRBV6-2 or TRBV6-3 and TRBJ2-1, with 14 positions matching TRBD2. The CDR3 runs 17 residues. Per germline, CDR1 MNHEY and CDR2 SVGEGT. V shed 0 bases, J shed 9 bases, and the junction held 7 bases outside the gene matches. The CDR3 region has the DNA TGTGCCAGCAGTTACTCCCGACTAGCGGGGGGGCCGGGTGAGCAGTTCTTC. This gives the protein CASSYSRLAGGPGEQFF.

This clonotype was found a few times. The chain links TRBV5-1 to TRBJ1-1; D is unresolved. Trimming shortened V by 5 bases and J by 0 bases, and 8 bases separated the two germline ends. This CDR3 spans 13 amino acids. Germline CDR1 and CDR2: SGHRS and YFSETQ. The CDR3 nucleotides read TGCGCCAGCAGATACAGCATGAACACTGAAGCTTTCTTT. This translates into CASRYSMNTEAFF.

The rearrangement uses TRBV5-1 and TRBJ2-2; a weak D match, TRBD2 (7 bases). This CDR3 has 16 amino acids. V lost 4 bases to trimming and J lost 3 bases, with 16 bases between them. Germline lookup yields CDR1 SGHRS and CDR2 YFSETQ. The CDR3 DNA sequence: TGCGCCAGCAGCCCCATCGGGGGGCTTGACACCGGGGAGCTGTTTTTT. Translation gives CASSPIGGLDTGELFF.

This rearrangement joins TRBV2 to TRBJ2-2, with TRBD1 as a possible D gene (5 bases). CDR1 is SNHLY and CDR2 is FYNNEI in the germline V gene. Trimming shortened V by 6 bases and J by 4 bases, and 15 bases separated the two germline ends. The CDR3 length is 15 residues. The CDR3 DNA is TGTGCCAGCAGATGGGGCCTCAAACCCACCGGGGAGCTGTTTTTT. It encodes CASRWGLKPTGELFF.

This clonotype came up a few times. The chain combines TRBV7-9 with TRBJ2-2; TRBD1 matches at 9 bases. With 4 bases clipped from V and 4 bases from J, the junction kept 10 bases outside the gene matches. Germline V CDR1 and CDR2: SEHNR, FQNEAQ (reference sequence). The CDR3 totals 17 residues. CDR3: CASSSRGQGRSTGELFF. In nucleotides, the CDR3 is TGTGCCAGCAGCTCCCGGGGACAGGGAAGGAGCACCGGGGAGCTGTTTTTT.

This clonotype was recorded a few times. The chain uses TRBV6-5 and TRBJ2-7, with 8 positions matching TRBD2. CDR1 and CDR2 from the germline V gene are MNHEY and SVGAGI. CDR3 length equals 15 residues. J lost 4 bases, V lost 0 bases, and 5 bases had no gene match. CDR3 sequence reads: CASSYSLASGYEQYF. CDR3 sequence (DNA): TGTGCCAGCAGTTACTCATTGGCTAGCGGGTACGAGCAGTACTTC.

The V call is TRBV5-6, the J call TRBJ2-1; TRBD2 aligns across 7 bases. The CDR3 extends over 17 amino acids. The V segment lost 0 bases and the J segment 0 bases; nucleotides outside the gene matches: 6. Per the germline V gene, CDR1 is SGHDT and CDR2 is YYEEEE. CDR3 region: CASSLEKGRGSYNEQFF. The CDR3 DNA reads as TGTGCCAGCAGCTTGGAGAAAGGGAGGGGCTCCTACAATGAGCAGTTCTTC.

This clonotype was counted between two and nine times. This rearrangement joins TRBV7-2 to TRBJ1-5, with D possibly being TRBD1 (6 bases). The CDR3 runs 15 residues. V was clipped by 5 bases and J by 4 bases, with 15 bases between them. Germline CDR1 SGHTA, CDR2 FQGNSA. DNA of the CDR3: TGTGCCAGCAGCACACCTCAGGGGTTAAATCAGCCCCAGCATTTT. This codes for CASSTPQGLNQPQHF.

V is TRBV6-2 or TRBV6-3 and J is TRBJ2-7; 7 nucleotides align to TRBD1. Germline CDR1 and CDR2: MNHEY and SVGEGT. V lost 8 bases and J lost 2; bases outside the gene matches: 9. The CDR3 consists of 14 residues. The CDR3 loop is CASARLTGPYEQYF. DNA for the CDR3: TGTGCCAGCGCGCGGTTGACAGGGCCCTACGAGCAGTACTTC.